This entry lists 28 T cell receptor beta chains sequenced from one sample in a study of OX40 agonist ivuxolimab in advanced cancers. The method was the immunoSEQ multiplex PCR assay. The immuneACCESS repertoire file appears here via TCRdb, limited to in-frame rearrangements. These files lack a portion of the clones; in checked studies, under half of the deficit traces to unresolved V genes, and the cause of the others is not known. The sample yields roughly 82,000 clones; around 92% were counted once. The ten biggest clones cover 8% to 10% of the sample. The specimen comprised CD4+ or CD8+ T cells sorted from blood, sampled in a trial of the OX40 agonist ivuxolimab. The receptors were sampled from an adult with an advanced solid tumor such as melanoma, head and neck, liver or kidney cancer.

The chain recombines TRBV28 with TRBJ1-1, with 7 bases fitting TRBD1. The CDR3 covers 11 residues. Germline trimming cut 6 bases from V and 10 bases from J; bases unmatched to any gene: 5. Germline assignment: CDR1 MDHEN and CDR2 SYDVKM. In DNA form, the CDR3 reads TGTGCCAGCAGGGTAAGGGGGCTAGCTTTCTTT. Translation gives CASRVRGLAFF. The full variable domain, with the rest looked up from reference TRBV28 and TRBJ1-1, is DVKVTQSSRYLVKRTGEKVFLECVQDMDHENMFWYRQDPGLGLRLIYFSYDVKMKEKGDIPEGYSVSREKKERFSLILESASTNQTSMYLCASRVRGLAFFGQGTRLTVV.

The rearrangement joins TRBV10-3 to TRBJ2-1; D ambiguous. There are 14 residues in the CDR3. Germline-derived CDR1 and CDR2 are ENHRY and SYGVKD. The ends were cut back, 7 bases at V and 4 bases at J, with 14 bases in the middle. The CDR3 bases are TGTGCCATCACCAGCGACACAACGTACAATGAGCAGTTCTTC. Translated: CAITSDTTYNEQFF.

The CDR3 here is CASSLNSGTRLVYNEQFF. DNA of the CDR3: TGCGCCAGCAGCTTGAATAGCGGGACCCGTCTCGTCTACAATGAGCAGTTCTTC. V usage is TRBV5-1 and J usage is TRBJ2-1; 8 bases align to TRBD2. This CDR3 spans 18 amino acids. Germline CDR1 reads SGHRS; CDR2 reads YFSETQ. The V gene end was trimmed by 1 base and the J gene end by 3 bases; junction bases not matched to a gene: 12.

CDR3 sequence: CASSPQGGVYNEQFF. CDR3 sequence (DNA): TGTGCCAGCAGCCCACAAGGAGGGGTCTACAATGAGCAGTTCTTC. The chain combines TRBV7-2 with TRBJ2-1; D may be TRBD2 (6 bases). Germline CDR1 SGHTA, CDR2 FQGNSA. The CDR3 is 15 amino acids. V was shortened by 5 bases and J by 3 bases, with 14 bases between the two germline ends.

The chain is built from TRBV6-6 and TRBJ1-2, with a possible D match to TRBD1 (5 bases). Looked up from germline, CDR1 is MNHNY and CDR2 is SVGAGI (reference sequence). The CDR3 sequence is 13 residues long. V was cut by 5 bases and J by 3 bases, with 10 bases left in between. CDR3: CASSTDTDYGYTF. CDR3 DNA: TGTGCCAGCAGTACGGACACCGACTATGGCTACACCTTC.

This rearrangement joins TRBV19 to TRBJ1-2; D remains unclear. The germline V gene encodes CDR1 LNHDA and CDR2 SQIVND (reference sequence). Trimming pared 4 bases from V and 5 bases from J, leaving 17 bases between. The CDR3 contains 15 residues. The CDR3 DNA is TGTGCCAGTAGTAAGCCCACCCATCTTTCGTATGGCTACACCTTC. Translation gives CASSKPTHLSYGYTF.

The chain uses TRBV4-2 and TRBJ2-1; weak D call: TRBD1 (5 bases). CDR1 is LGHNA and CDR2 is YNFKEQ in the germline V gene. This CDR3 is 16 amino acids long. Trimming pared 2 bases from V and 0 bases from J, leaving 11 bases between. DNA for the CDR3: TGTGCCAGCAGCCAAAGGCCTGGGGCCTCCTACAATGAGCAGTTCTTC. Amino acids: CASSQRPGASYNEQFF.

This clone was seen more than once but under ten times. The chain combines TRBV10-1 with TRBJ2-7, with D perhaps matching TRBD1 or TRBD2 (5 bases each). Germline assignment: CDR1 WNHNN and CDR2 SYGVQD (reference sequence). Trimming pared 6 bases from V and 2 bases from J, leaving 11 bases between. The CDR3 loop spans 13 amino acids. Here the CDR3 DNA reads TGCGCCAGCAGAGAGGGGCCTGCCTACGAGCAGTACTTC. This gives the protein CASREGPAYEQYF.

The count of this clone is one. This sequence joins TRBV19 and TRBJ2-1; TRBD2 matches at 13 bases. The CDR3 length is 17 residues. The germline V gene has CDR1 LNHDA and CDR2 SQIVND (reference sequence). J was trimmed by 3 bases and V by 3 bases; bases with no gene match: 5. CDR3 in amino acids: CASSMNGLAGDYNEQFF. CDR3 nucleotide sequence: TGTGCCAGTAGTATGAATGGACTAGCGGGAGACTACAATGAGCAGTTCTTC.

V is TRBV28 and J is TRBJ2-2; D is uncertain. V gave up 5 bases and J gave up 6 bases, with 16 bases separating them. Germline loops: CDR1 MDHEN, CDR2 SYDVKM. The CDR3 spans 15 residues. The CDR3 nucleotides are TGTGCCAGCAGTGGGTCCAGGTCACGGCCCGGGGAGCTGTTTTTT. As protein: CASSGSRSRPGELFF.

V gene TRBV28 combines with J gene TRBJ1-4, with TRBD1 identical over 7 bases. CDR1 MDHEN and CDR2 SYDVKM come from the germline V gene. This CDR3 spans 15 amino acids. The V gene end was trimmed by 6 bases and the J gene end by 5 bases; junction bases not matched to a gene: 9. The CDR3 coding sequence is TGTGCCAGCAGGGGTTTTAGGGGGCAAAATGAAAAACTGTTTTTT. Protein: CASRGFRGQNEKLFF.

This sequence joins TRBV28 and TRBJ2-7; no clear D gene. In germline, CDR1 is MDHEN, CDR2 SYDVKM. Trimming removed 2 bases at V and 2 bases at J, with 7 bases between. The CDR3 covers 13 residues. CDR3 nucleotides: TGTGCCAGCAGTTTACTGAACACCTACGAGCAGTACTTC. Its protein product is CASSLLNTYEQYF. Looking up the rest from reference TRBV28 and TRBJ2-7 gives the full variable domain: DVKVTQSSRYLVKRTGEKVFLECVQDMDHENMFWYRQDPGLGLRLIYFSYDVKMKEKGDIPEGYSVSREKKERFSLILESASTNQTSMYLCASSLLNTYEQYFGPGTRLTVT.

The rearrangement uses TRBV5-6 and TRBJ2-2; D unresolved. V lost 3 bases to trimming and J lost 1 base, with 10 bases between them. CDR1 SGHDT and CDR2 YYEEEE come from the germline V gene. The length of the CDR3 is 15 residues. The CDR3 reads CASSWLDGNTGELFF. CDR3 nucleotide sequence: TGTGCCAGCAGCTGGCTGGACGGGAACACCGGGGAGCTGTTTTTT.

The chain recombines TRBV19 with TRBJ2-3; D possibly uses TRBD1 or TRBD2 (5 bases each). Germline V gene lookup returns CDR1 LNHDA and CDR2 SQIVND (reference sequence). CDR3 size: 15 residues. The germline V and J ends were trimmed by 7 bases and 3 bases, with 17 bases remaining between them. In DNA, the CDR3 is TGTGCCAGTACGTTGGGGGTGGGTGGGACAGATACGCAGTATTTT. This translates into CASTLGVGGTDTQYF.

J is TRBJ1-1 and V is TRBV28; TRBD1 might be the D (6 bases). V lost 6 bases and J 7 bases, leaving 18 bases between the germline ends. CDR1 and CDR2 (germline): MDHEN, SYDVKM. The CDR3 sequence is 14 residues long. The CDR3 sequence is CASSSRDKGSEAFF. Written as DNA, the CDR3 is TGTGCCAGCAGCTCCCGGGACAAGGGGAGTGAAGCTTTCTTT. The entire variable domain, with the rest obtained from reference TRBV28 and TRBJ1-1, is as follows: DVKVTQSSRYLVKRTGEKVFLECVQDMDHENMFWYRQDPGLGLRLIYFSYDVKMKEKGDIPEGYSVSREKKERFSLILESASTNQTSMYLCASSSRDKGSEAFFGQGTRLTVV.

The rearrangement joins TRBV6-5 to TRBJ2-1; D perhaps matches TRBD2 (6 bases). V gave up 4 bases and J gave up 0 bases, with 13 bases separating them. This CDR3 has 16 residues. Looked up from germline, CDR1 is MNHEY and CDR2 is SVGAGI. CDR3 nucleotides: TGTGCCAGCAGTTGGGGAGGCCCGAGCTCCTACAATGAGCAGTTCTTC. Translation gives CASSWGGPSSYNEQFF.

The gene calls are TRBV6-1 and TRBJ1-2; D is possibly TRBD1 (5 bases). From germline, CDR1 is MNHNS and CDR2 SASEGT. Trimming left V 11 bases short and J 5 bases short, with 18 bases between. The CDR3 loop spans 13 amino acids. As DNA, the CDR3 is TGTGCCGCCCGAACAGGAATTGGGTATGGCTACACCTTC. It translates to CAARTGIGYGYTF.

The V call is TRBV10-2, the J call TRBJ1-5; 9 nucleotides line up with TRBD1. Losses at the gene ends were 7 bases for V and 7 bases for J; bases not matched to a gene: 5. The CDR3 is made up of 13 amino acids. Germline V lookup: CDR1 WSHSY, CDR2 SAAADI. The CDR3 nucleotides are TGCGCCAGCATTCCCGGACAGGGGCAGCCCCAGCATTTT. Translating gives CASIPGQGQPQHF.

The V call is TRBV7-9, the J call TRBJ2-2, with D unclear. Looked up from germline, CDR1 is SEHNR and CDR2 is FQNEAQ (reference sequence). Between the trimmed V and J ends, which lost 3 bases and 0 bases, there was a span of 8 bases. The CDR3 contains 15 residues. For the CDR3, the DNA is TGTGCCAGCAGCTTCTGGGATTCGAACACCGGGGAGCTGTTTTTT. Residues: CASSFWDSNTGELFF. Using reference TRBV7-9 and TRBJ2-2 for the parts outside the CDR3, the full variable domain is DTGVSQNPRHKITKRGQNVTFRCDPISEHNRLYWYRQTLGQGPEFLTYFQNEAQLEKSRLLSDRFSAERPKGSFSTLEIQRTEQGDSAMYLCASSFWDSNTGELFFGEGSRLTVL.

The chain joins TRBV5-1 to TRBJ2-5; a possible D gene is TRBD2 (7 bases). Trimming cost V 7 bases and J 5 bases, with 21 bases left between them. This CDR3 is 15 amino acids long. Per germline, CDR1 SGHRS and CDR2 YFSETQ. The CDR3 spells CASQVGGAWRETQYF. In DNA form, the CDR3 reads TGCGCCAGCCAAGTGGGGGGGGCCTGGAGGGAGACCCAGTACTTC. The entire variable domain, with the rest obtained from reference TRBV5-1 and TRBJ2-5, is as follows: KAGVTQTPRYLIKTRGQQVTLSCSPISGHRSVSWYQQTPGQGLQFLFEYFSETQRNKGNFPGRFSGRQFSNSRSEMNVSTLELGDSALYLCASQVGGAWRETQYFGPGTRLLVL.

V and J are TRBV5-5 and TRBJ2-7; perhaps D is TRBD1 or TRBD2 (5 bases each). Trimming took off 4 bases at V and 4 bases at J, with 12 bases between the two ends. This CDR3 has 13 amino acids. CDR1 and CDR2 (germline): SGHKS, YYEKEE (reference sequence). The chain's CDR3 is CASSLRDVYEQYF. CDR3 DNA: TGTGCCAGCAGCCTCCGGGACGTTTACGAGCAGTACTTC. The full variable domain, its missing parts supplied by reference TRBV5-5 and TRBJ2-7, is DAGVTQSPTHLIKTRGQQVTLRCSPISGHKSVSWYQQVLGQGPQFIFQYYEKEERGRGNFPDRFSARQFPNYSSELNVNALLLGDSALYLCASSLRDVYEQYFGPGTRLTVT.

This chain uses TRBV6-5 with TRBJ2-7, with 7 bases aligning to TRBD1. The CDR3 is 14 residues long. Germline CDR1 MNHEY, CDR2 SVGAGI. The J segment lost 3 bases and the V segment lost 5 bases, leaving 7 bases of the junction unmatched. CDR3 sequence (DNA): TGTGCCAGCAGTCCCGGACAGGCGAACTACGAGCAGTACTTC. It translates to CASSPGQANYEQYF.

The chain couples TRBV5-8 to TRBJ2-3; D is tentatively TRBD1 or TRBD2 (5 bases each). V lost 2 bases, J lost 2 bases, and 12 bases lay in between. The CDR3 spans 15 residues. Germline lookup yields CDR1 SGHTS and CDR2 YDEGEE. CDR3 bases: TGTGCCAGCAGCTTAAAGATGGGGACCACAGATACGCAGTATTTT. Translating it yields CASSLKMGTTDTQYF. Together with reference TRBV5-8 and TRBJ2-3, the CDR3 gives the full variable domain: EAGVTQSPTHLIKTRGQQATLRCSPISGHTSVYWYQQALGLGLQFLLWYDEGEERNRGNFPPRFSGRQFPNYSSELNVNALELEDSALYLCASSLKMGTTDTQYFGPGTRLTVL.

The CDR3 is CSVWEGLEGGQPQHF. In DNA form, the CDR3 reads TGCAGCGTTTGGGAGGGACTCGAAGGGGGTCAGCCCCAGCATTTT. The chain employs TRBV29-1 and TRBJ1-5; D perhaps matches TRBD1 (6 bases). Germline assignment: CDR1 SQVTM and CDR2 ANQGSEA. The length of the CDR3 is 15 residues. V lost 5 bases to trimming and J lost 6 bases, with 20 bases between them. Filled out from reference TRBV29-1 and TRBJ1-5, the complete variable domain reads SAVISQKPSRDICQRGTSLTIQCQVDSQVTMMFWYRQQPGQSLTLIATANQGSEATYESGFVIDKFPISRPNLTFSTLTVSNMSPEDSSIYLCSVWEGLEGGQPQHFGDGTRLSIL.

J is TRBJ2-1 and V is TRBV10-3; 13 positions match TRBD2. The CDR3 length is 16 residues. CDR1 and CDR2 from the germline V gene are ENHRY and SYGVKD. The ends lost 0 bases at V and 4 bases at J; junction bases unmatched: 0. CDR3 sequence reads: CAISESTSGGYNEQFF. DNA of the CDR3: TGTGCCATCAGTGAGTCGACTAGCGGGGGGTACAATGAGCAGTTCTTC.

The chain couples TRBV6-1 to TRBJ2-3; TRBD1 or TRBD2 may be the D gene (5 bases each). The CDR3 extends over 19 amino acids. The germline CDR1 and CDR2 sequences are MNHNS and SASEGT. Trimming took off 2 bases at V and 1 base at J, with 22 bases between the two ends. CDR3 region: CASSERGRKVLRGTDTQYF. The DNA for the CDR3 is TGTGCCAGCAGTGAAAGGGGACGGAAAGTCTTGAGGGGCACAGATACGCAGTATTTT.

The chain links TRBV5-1 to TRBJ2-3; 10 nucleotides line up with TRBD2. V lost 4 bases, J lost 0 bases, and 11 bases stayed unmatched. This CDR3 region has 18 residues. Germline CDR1 is SGHRS and CDR2 is YFSETQ. The CDR3 coding sequence is TGCGCCAGCAGCCTTCTAGCGGGGGTACCCACTAGCACAGATACGCAGTATTTT. Amino acids: CASSLLAGVPTSTDTQYF. The full variable domain, completed using reference TRBV5-1 and TRBJ2-3, is KAGVTQTPRYLIKTRGQQVTLSCSPISGHRSVSWYQQTPGQGLQFLFEYFSETQRNKGNFPGRFSGRQFSNSRSEMNVSTLELGDSALYLCASSLLAGVPTSTDTQYFGPGTRLTVL.

The chain joins TRBV9 to TRBJ2-7; 7 bases match TRBD1. J lost 1 base, V lost 0 bases, and 1 base had no gene match. The CDR3 covers 14 residues. Per the germline V gene, CDR1 is SGDLS and CDR2 is YYNGEE. Here the CDR3 DNA reads TGTGCCAGCAGCGTAGGGGGACAGTCCTACGAGCAGTACTTC. This gives the protein CASSVGGQSYEQYF.